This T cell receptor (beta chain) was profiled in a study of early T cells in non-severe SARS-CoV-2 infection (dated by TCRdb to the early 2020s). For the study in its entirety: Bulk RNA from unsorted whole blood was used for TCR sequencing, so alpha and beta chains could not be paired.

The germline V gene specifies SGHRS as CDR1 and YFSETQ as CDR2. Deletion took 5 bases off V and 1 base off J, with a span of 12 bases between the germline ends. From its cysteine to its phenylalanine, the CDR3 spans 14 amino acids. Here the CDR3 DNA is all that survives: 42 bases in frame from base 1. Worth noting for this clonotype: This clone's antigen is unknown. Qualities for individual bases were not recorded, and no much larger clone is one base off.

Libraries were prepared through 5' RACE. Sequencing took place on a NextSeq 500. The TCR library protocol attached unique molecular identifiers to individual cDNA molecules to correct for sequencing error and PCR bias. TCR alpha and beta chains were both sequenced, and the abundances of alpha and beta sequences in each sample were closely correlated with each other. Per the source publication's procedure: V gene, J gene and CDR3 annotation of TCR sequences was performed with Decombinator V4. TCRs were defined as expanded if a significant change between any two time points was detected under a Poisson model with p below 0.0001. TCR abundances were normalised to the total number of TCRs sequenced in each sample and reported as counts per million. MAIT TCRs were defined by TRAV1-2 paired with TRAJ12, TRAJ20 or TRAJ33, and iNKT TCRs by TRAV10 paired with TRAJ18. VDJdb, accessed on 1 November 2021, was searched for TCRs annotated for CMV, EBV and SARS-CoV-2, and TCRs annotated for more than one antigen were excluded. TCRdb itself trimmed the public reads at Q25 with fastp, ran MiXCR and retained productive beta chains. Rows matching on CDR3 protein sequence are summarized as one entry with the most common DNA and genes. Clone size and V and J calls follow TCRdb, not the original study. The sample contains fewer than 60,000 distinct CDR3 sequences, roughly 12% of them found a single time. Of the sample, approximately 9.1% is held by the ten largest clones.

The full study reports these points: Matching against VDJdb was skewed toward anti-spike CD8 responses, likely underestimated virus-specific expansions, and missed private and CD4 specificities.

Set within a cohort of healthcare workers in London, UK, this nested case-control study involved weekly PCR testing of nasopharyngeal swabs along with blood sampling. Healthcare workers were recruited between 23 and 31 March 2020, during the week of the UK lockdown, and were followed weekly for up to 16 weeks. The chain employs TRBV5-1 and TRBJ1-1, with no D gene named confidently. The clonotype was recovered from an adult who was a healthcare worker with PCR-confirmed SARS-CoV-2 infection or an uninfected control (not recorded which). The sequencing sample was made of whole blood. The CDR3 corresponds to CASRVNSRNTEAFF. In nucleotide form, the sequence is TGCGCCAGCAGAGTAAATAGCAGGAACACTGAAGCTTTCTTT.